The entry that follows covers one T cell receptor beta chain sequence. Its specificity is not known. Time point denoted: blood 4 weeks post-SBRT, at nephrectomy. Stated treatment: 15 Gy SBRT to primary tumor, nephrectomy 4 weeks later. Nephrectomy followed 15 Gy stereotactic body radiation by 4 weeks. The data originate from a study of radiation and T cells in renal cell carcinoma. Study-wide results and limits: Without pretreatment biopsies, baseline tumor clonotype presence was undetermined.

The repertoire was sequenced with immunoSEQ multiplex PCR; TCRdb's copy has only in-frame clones and lacks some. This table has about 150,000 clones, about 88% appearing once. Germline CDR1 and CDR2: SGHRS and YFSETQ. Trimming shortened V by 0 bases and J by 5 bases, and 14 bases separated the two germline ends. CDR3 length: 15 amino acids. Sequenced here: blood, sampled from a patient whose treatment included radiotherapy and nephrectomy. The receptor comes from a woman aged 45-60 years with renal cell carcinoma. The chain joins TRBV5-1 to TRBJ1-1; D call uncertain. The CDR3 protein is CASSLGATLGTEAFF. The CDR3 bases are TGCGCCAGCAGCTTGGGAGCTACCTTGGGGACTGAAGCTTTCTTT.